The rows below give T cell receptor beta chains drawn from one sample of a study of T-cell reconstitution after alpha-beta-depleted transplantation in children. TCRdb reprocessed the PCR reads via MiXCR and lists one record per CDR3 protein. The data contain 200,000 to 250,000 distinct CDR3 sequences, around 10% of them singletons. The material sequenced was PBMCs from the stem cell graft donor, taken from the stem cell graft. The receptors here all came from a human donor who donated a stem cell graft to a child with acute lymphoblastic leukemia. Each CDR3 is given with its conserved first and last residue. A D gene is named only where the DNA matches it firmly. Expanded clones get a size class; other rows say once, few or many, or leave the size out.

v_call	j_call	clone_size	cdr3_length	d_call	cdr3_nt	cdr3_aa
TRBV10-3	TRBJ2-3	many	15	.	TGTGCCGTAACGTCCGGGGTCCCCCGCACAGATACGCAGTATTTT	CAVTSGVPRTDTQYF
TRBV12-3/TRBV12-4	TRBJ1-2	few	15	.	TGTGCCAGCAGTTTACTGGGACCCACATACTATGGCTACACCTTC	CASSLLGPTYYGYTF
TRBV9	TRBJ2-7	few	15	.	TGTGCCAGCAGCGTAGAGGCGGGGCTGAACTACGAGCAGTACTTC	CASSVEAGLNYEQYF
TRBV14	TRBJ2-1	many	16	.	TGTGCCAGCAGCCAAGGTTTCGATCCCTCCTACAATGAGCAGTTCTTC	CASSQGFDPSYNEQFF
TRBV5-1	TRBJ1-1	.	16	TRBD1	TGCGCCAGCAGCTTGGATTTTAGGGACAGGGGAACTGAAGCTTTCTTT	CASSLDFRDRGTEAFF
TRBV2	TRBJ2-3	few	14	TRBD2	TGTGCCAGCAATAGCGGGGGGCTGGCAGATACGCAGTATTTT	CASNSGGLADTQYF
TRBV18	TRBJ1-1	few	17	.	TGTGCCAGCTCACCACAGAGAGATAAAGTTATGAACACTGAAGCTTTCTTT	CASSPQRDKVMNTEAFF
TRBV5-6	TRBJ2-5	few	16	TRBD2	TGTGCCAGCAGCTTCCCACCAGCGGGGGGGCTAGAGACCCAGTACTTC	CASSFPPAGGLETQYF
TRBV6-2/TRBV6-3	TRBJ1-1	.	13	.	TGTGCCAGCAGCTCTATCAGGGATATAGAAGCTTTCTTT	CASSSIRDIEAFF
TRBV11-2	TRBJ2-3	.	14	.	TGTGCCAGCAGCTTAGGCTGGGGAACAGATACGCAGTATTTT	CASSLGWGTDTQYF
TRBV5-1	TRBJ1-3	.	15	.	TGCGCCAGCAGCTTCCTTCCGGAGTCTGGAAACACCATATATTTT	CASSFLPESGNTIYF
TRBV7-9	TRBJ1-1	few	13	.	TGTGCCAGCAGCATCAAACAGGAGACTGAAGCTTTCTTT	CASSIKQETEAFF
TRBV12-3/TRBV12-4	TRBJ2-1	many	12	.	TGTGCCAGCAATCCGGATCACAATGAGCAGTTCTTC	CASNPDHNEQFF
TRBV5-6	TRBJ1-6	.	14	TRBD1	TGTGCCAGCAGCTTGGTCAGGGGGAATTCACCCCTCCACTTT	CASSLVRGNSPLHF